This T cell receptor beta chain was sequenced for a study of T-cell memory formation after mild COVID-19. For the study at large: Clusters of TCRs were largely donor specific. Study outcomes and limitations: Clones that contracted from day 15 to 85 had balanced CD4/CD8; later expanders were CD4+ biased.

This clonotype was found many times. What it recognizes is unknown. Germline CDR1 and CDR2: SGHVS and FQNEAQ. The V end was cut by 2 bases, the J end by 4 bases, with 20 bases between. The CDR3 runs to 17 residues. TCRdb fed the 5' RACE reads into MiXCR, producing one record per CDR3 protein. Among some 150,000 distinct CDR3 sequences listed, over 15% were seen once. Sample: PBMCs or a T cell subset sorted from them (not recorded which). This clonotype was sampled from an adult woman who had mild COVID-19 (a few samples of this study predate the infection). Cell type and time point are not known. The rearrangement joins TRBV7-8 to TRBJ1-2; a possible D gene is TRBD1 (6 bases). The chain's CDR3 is CASSLWSLRGRGYGYTF. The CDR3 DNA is TGTGCCAGCAGCTTATGGTCGCTCCGGGGGCGCGGCTATGGCTACACCTTC.